This TCR beta chain was captured in a study of shared clonotypes between healthy human individuals. The study, taken as a whole, reports: Naive subsets typically showed greater estimated richness than memory subsets. It was expected that sequencing depth would affect clonotype sharing among donors.

This CDR3 contains 16 residues. V gave up 6 bases and J gave up 0 bases, with 18 bases separating them. Germline CDR1 and CDR2: MNHEY and SMNVEV (reference sequence). With regard to this clone: Its matching antigen is unknown.

The method was immunoSEQ multiplex PCR; TCRdb's version includes in-frame clones alone and lacks a portion of them. The table shows a few million clones, with 80% to 95% occurring only once. The V gene is TRBV27, the J gene TRBJ2-7, with D possibly being TRBD1 (6 bases). The sequence came from a man between 18 and 35 years old in good health. Some clones in this sample may be carry-over from other donors' samples. Sequenced material: naive CD4+ T cells from PBMCs. Noted subset: CD45RA+ positively selected. The chain's CDR3 is CASRRTDPRSSYEQYF. DNA of the CDR3: TGTGCCAGCAGGCGGACAGATCCTAGGAGCTCCTACGAGCAGTACTTC.